This T cell receptor beta chain stems from a study of post-analysis software for immune sequencing data. Study-wide results and caveats: TRBV segments more frequent in patients than in controls numbered roughly 5 and included TRBV5-6, TRBV5-1 and TRBV20-1. People with multiple sclerosis had a significantly lower normalized Chao1 diversity than controls did.

To note about this clonotype: The target antigen is unknown.

The J segment lost 6 bases and the V segment lost 4 bases, leaving 6 bases of the junction unmatched. The CDR3 length is 14 residues. Every TCR beta cDNA library bore unique molecular identifiers. Using its own MiXCR run on the PCR reads, TCRdb lists one record per CDR3 protein. The table lists fewer than 900,000 distinct CDR3 sequences, 46% of them singletons, with roughly 4.9% in the top ten. This clonotype originated in a girl aged 10-17 years with multiple sclerosis. The chain recombines TRBV12-3 or TRBV12-4 with TRBJ2-7; 10 bases align to TRBD1. Sequencing was performed on blood. The CDR3 DNA sequence: TGTGCCAGCAGTTCCGCCGGGACAGGGGCCGAGCAGTACTTC. Translated: CASSSAGTGAEQYF.